Sequencing of this T cell receptor (beta chain) was carried out in a study of T cell repertoires in cytomegalovirus infection. About the study: CMV infection together with matching HLA type was indicated by public TCR beta signatures.

Concerning this clonotype itself: Its antigen is not identified.

Each CDR3 protein gets one entry after TCRdb re-called the reads with MiXCR. The sample has roughly 120,000 distinct CDR3 sequences; about 31% are singletons. Study-wide results and caveats: Dominating the ex vivo response were HLA-C-restricted CMV-specific TCR beta clonotypes.

Sequences were derived from CD8+ T cells from cultured PBMCs, sampled from culture after CMV antigen stimulation. The receptor was isolated from a human donor in good health (CMV status not recorded). Some clones in this sample may be carry-over from other donors' samples.

CDR3 loop: CASSEIPAIGAFF. The CDR3 DNA is TGTGCCAGCAGCGAGATCCCTGCTATCGGAGCTTTCTTT. The chain has TRBV9 and TRBJ1-1; D is undetermined. Trimming took off 3 bases at V and 10 bases at J, with 16 bases between the two ends. The CDR3 length is 13 residues. Germline CDR1 reads SGDLS; CDR2 reads YYNGEE.